These T cell receptor beta chains were read from a single sample in a study of blood T cell repertoires in COVID-19. Assay: immunoSEQ multiplex PCR; the TCRdb copy retains only in-frame clones and omits some. Of around 140,000 clones detected, roughly nine tenths appear once; the ten largest clones hold 1.5% to 2%. Sample: peripheral blood. The receptor source for this set is a human donor in a cohort sampled during active COVID-19. The CDR3 runs from the conserved cysteine through the conserved F or W.

length,V,J,CDR3
15,TRBV5-1,TRBJ2-3,CASSLEVAGADTQYF
14,TRBV6-4,TRBJ2-3,CASTPLAGGDTQYF
10,TRBV20-1,TRBJ2-7,CSASTYEQYF
14,TRBV5-6,TRBJ1-2,CASSRPDRGYGYTF
18,TRBV5-6,TRBJ2-2,CASSLGGQGNANTGELFF
14,TRBV19,TRBJ1-3,CASTKNPGENTIYF
14,TRBV7-2,TRBJ1-6,CASSFKQGNSPLHF
15,TRBV3-1/TRBV3-2,TRBJ2-6,CASSPFGYGANVLTF
19,TRBV5-1,TRBJ2-5,CASSLRLAGGRNSQETQYF
18,TRBV23-1,TRBJ2-3,CASSYRRADSPCTDTQYF
13,TRBV20-1,TRBJ1-6,CSASRQGFSPLHF
14,TRBV5-1,TRBJ2-1,CASSLLRTGNEQFF
17,TRBV19,TRBJ2-5,CASSIGGVPGGQETQYF
16,TRBV5-4,TRBJ1-4,CASSTGGAGTNEKLFF
13,TRBV5-6,TRBJ1-2,CASSIGQYYGYTF
13,TRBV29-1,TRBJ1-4,CSGRDMGDEKLFF
13,TRBV5-4,TRBJ1-2,CASSQDSFYGYTF
13,TRBV6-5,TRBJ1-1,CASSRGFNTEAFF
18,TRBV12-5,TRBJ2-5,CASGFGDSPQREKETQYF
13,TRBV6-4,TRBJ2-3,CASRAGGTDTQYF
15,TRBV9,TRBJ2-7,CASSRSGTGAYEQYF
13,TRBV12-3/TRBV12-4,TRBJ1-5,CASSLAYHQPQHF
18,TRBV6-1,TRBJ2-1,CASSGPGTLSSPYNEQFF
13,TRBV7-2,TRBJ2-5,CASSRDRDETQYF
16,TRBV5-6,TRBJ1-4,CASSPRTGGVNEKLFF
17,TRBV15,TRBJ2-7,CATSSGRDREITGEQYF
13,TRBV10-2,TRBJ1-2,CASSTNANYGYTF
15,TRBV2,TRBJ2-7,CASSERGTGAYEQYF
13,TRBV21-1,TRBJ1-5,CASSQGRDQPQHF
16,TRBV21-1,TRBJ2-3,CASLLRGQGCTDTQYF
14,TRBV5-6,TRBJ1-2,CASNPRDRYNGYTF
15,TRBV29-1,TRBJ1-1,CSVEERAGSNTEAFF
16,TRBV25-1,TRBJ2-7,CASSEYTAGDLDEQYF
14,TRBV5-4,TRBJ2-3,CASGTSGGRDTQYF
15,TRBV6-5,TRBJ2-1,CASRKTSGGIYEQFF
14,TRBV2,TRBJ2-7,CASWGRTGTYEQYF
14,TRBV19,TRBJ1-5,CASLDRASNQPQHF
15,TRBV6-5,TRBJ1-2,CASRFSGQGNYGYTF
15,TRBV5-4,TRBJ2-5,CASSPRGGIGETQYF
15,TRBV10-3,TRBJ2-7,CAISTSGGESYEQYF
14,TRBV6-5,TRBJ2-5,CASSPREGAETQYF
13,TRBV12-2,TRBJ2-3,CASRSKLGDTQYF
14,TRBV6-5,TRBJ1-2,CASRPSGDYYGYTF
13,TRBV6-1,TRBJ2-4,CASSEAQGSIQYF
13,TRBV7-2,TRBJ2-7,CASSLSGSYEQYF
17,TRBV10-3,TRBJ2-2,CAISDASGGANTGELFF
17,TRBV9,TRBJ2-5,CASSVGATSGEVETQYF
14,TRBV5-4,TRBJ1-6,CASGEGQNNSPLHF
13,TRBV5-1,TRBJ1-2,CASSIGGGDGYTF
14,TRBV5-3,TRBJ1-6,CARRPGTGLSPLHF
13,TRBV29-1,TRBJ2-1,CSVEGGIGNEQFF
17,TRBV2,TRBJ1-6,CASSEAGRGSYNSPLHF
15,TRBV4-1,TRBJ2-5,CASSPTQTRQETQYF
12,TRBV27,TRBJ2-3,CASSSLQDTQYF